This TCR beta chain appears in the sequencing data of a study of blood T cell repertoires in COVID-19. Study at large: Specimens from acute and convalescent COVID-19 originated in the United States, Italy and Spain.

Source study methods: Reference gene primers were amplified, and this amplification served to estimate nucleated cell counts. The data were produced by immunoSEQ multiplex PCR, yet TCRdb's version contains in-frame clones alone and is incomplete. For V, J and clone size, that table is used; D and trimming come from the DNA. The table includes 40,000 or so clones, about four fifths detected once. The CDR3 runs 13 residues. Germline CDR1 SEHNR, CDR2 FQNEAQ (reference sequence). Trimming took 5 bases from V and 12 from J, leaving 19 bases between them. The sequence derives from a human donor with acute or convalescent COVID-19. The donor label of this sample is uncertain. The genes are TRBV7-9 and TRBJ1-2; D is uncertain. The sequencing input was peripheral blood. The CDR3 here is CASSPNRVGGNTF. The CDR3 DNA reads as TGTGCCAGCAGCCCCAATCGAGTTGGAGGGAACACCTTC.